Below are 19 T cell receptor beta chains sequenced from a single sample in a study of T cells after posttransplantation cyclophosphamide. Controls had myeloablative marrow grafts with methotrexate and calcineurin inhibitor, sampled at 1 year. The data were produced by immunoSEQ multiplex PCR, yet TCRdb's version contains in-frame clones alone and is incomplete. This repertoire shows roughly 15,000 clones, roughly 80% found once; its top ten account for 2.8%. The sequences come from PBMCs, collected 430 to 450 days after allogeneic stem cell transplant with calcineurin inhibitor and methotrexate. Source of these receptors: a young adult male patient who received an allogeneic stem cell transplant from an unrelated donor, was CMV-positive, and had acute and chronic GVHD. Some T cells may be the graft donor's.

CDR3 nucleotide sequence: TGTGCCAGCAAAAACAGGGGAGGCGAGCAGTACTTC. Translating gives CASKNRGGEQYF. This rearrangement joins TRBV6-1 to TRBJ2-7, with D maybe TRBD1 (7 bases). Germline CDR1 MNHNS, CDR2 SASEGT. Trimming pared 7 bases from V and 6 bases from J, leaving 13 bases between. The CDR3 has 12 residues.

This clone appeared once. This rearrangement joins TRBV5-6 to TRBJ1-3; TRBD1 matches 9 bases. CDR3 size: 16 residues. J gave up 5 bases and V 2 bases, and 8 bases lay outside the gene matches. The germline V gene encodes CDR1 SGHDT and CDR2 YYEEEE. In DNA, the CDR3 is TGTGCCAGCAGCTTCGGGACAGGGAAAGTGAGAAACACCATATATTTT. It yields the protein CASSFGTGKVRNTIYF.

This clone has just one count. The rearrangement uses TRBV11-2 and TRBJ2-7; 7 bases align to TRBD2. The CDR3 consists of 12 residues. Germline trimming cut 1 base from V and 6 bases from J; bases unmatched to any gene: 0. Germline assignment: CDR1 SGHAT and CDR2 FQNNGV. Here the CDR3 reads CASSLAGGEQYF. In DNA form, the CDR3 reads TGTGCCAGCAGCTTAGCGGGGGGCGAGCAGTACTTC.

This chain uses TRBV7-9 with TRBJ2-1, with TRBD2 matching 9 bases. The CDR3 loop spans 15 amino acids. The V gene's germline CDR1 is SEHNR and CDR2 FQNEAQ (reference sequence). V was pared by 5 bases and J by 4 bases, with 6 bases of the junction left unmatched. In DNA form, the CDR3 reads TGTGCCAGCAGCGAGGGACTAGCCCTATACAATGAGCAGTTCTTC. Protein: CASSEGLALYNEQFF.

The chain has TRBV25-1 and TRBJ1-3; D is unresolved. Germline lookup yields CDR1 MGHDK and CDR2 SYGVNS. CDR3 size: 15 residues. V was shortened by 2 bases and J by 1 base, with 9 bases between the two germline ends. The CDR3 reads CASSEGWRSGNTIYF. DNA of the CDR3: TGTGCCAGCAGTGAAGGGTGGAGATCTGGAAACACCATATATTTT.

The rearrangement uses TRBV7-6 and TRBJ1-1; 11 bases line up with TRBD1. Unmatched junction bases numbered 4, after V lost 4 bases and J lost 6 bases. CDR3 size: 14 residues. Looked up from germline, CDR1 is SGHVS and CDR2 is FNYEAQ. In DNA, the CDR3 is TGTGCCAGCAGCTCGGGACAGGGGGTCGCTGAAGCTTTCTTT. As protein: CASSSGQGVAEAFF.

The chain couples TRBV4-1 to TRBJ2-7, with D perhaps TRBD1 (5 bases). The CDR3 runs to 14 residues. V lost 4 bases, J lost 7 bases, and 17 bases lay in between. Germline loops: CDR1 MGHRA, CDR2 YSYEKL. The CDR3 DNA reads as TGCGCCAGCAGCCCTCGGAGACAGTTCGGGGAGCAGTACTTC. Translated: CASSPRRQFGEQYF.

This clone was seen a few times. This chain uses TRBV6-5 with TRBJ2-7; 10 nucleotides agree with TRBD2. Germline values: CDR1 MNHEY, CDR2 SVGAGI. This CDR3 comprises 15 residues. Unmatched junction bases numbered 8, after V lost 6 bases and J lost 3 bases. CDR3 sequence reads: CASSRQLAGNYEQYF. In nucleotides, the CDR3 is TGTGCCAGCAGCCGACAACTAGCGGGAAACTACGAGCAGTACTTC.

The chain employs TRBV4-3 and TRBJ2-3; no clear D gene. V lost 0 bases to trimming and J lost 8 bases, with 9 bases between them. From germline, CDR1 is LGHNA and CDR2 YSLEER. This CDR3 has 13 amino acids. The DNA of the CDR3 is TGCGCCAGCAGCCAAGATGAACGGGTTACGCAGTATTTT. It codes for CASSQDERVTQYF.

The J gene is TRBJ2-1, the V gene TRBV7-8; 7 nucleotides align to TRBD2. Trimming took 1 base from V and 2 from J; bases not matched to a gene: 5. The CDR3 is made up of 16 amino acids. Germline CDR1 SGHVS, CDR2 FQNEAQ. CDR3 DNA: TGTGCCAGCAGCTTAGTCGGGGGAGGGGCCTACAATGAGCAGTTCTTC. The encoded protein is CASSLVGGGAYNEQFF. The variable domain in full, completed from reference TRBV7-8 and TRBJ2-1, reads GAGVSQSPRYKVAKRGQDVALRCDPISGHVSLFWYQQALGQGPEFLTYFQNEAQLDKSGLPSDRFFAERPEGSVSTLKIQRTQQEDSAVYLCASSLVGGGAYNEQFFGPGTRLTVL.

The chain joins TRBV1 to TRBJ2-3; the table's TRBD1 call for D was not verified on the DNA. TRBV1 is a pseudogene. There are 16 residues in the CDR3. The CDR3 region is CTSSHRGAFRFSTQYF. DNA of the CDR3: TGCACCAGCAGCCACAGGGGTGCTTTCAGATTCTCGACGCAGTATTTT.

This clone occurred a few times. The CDR3 here is CASIPTPRTGMEAFF. The CDR3 DNA is TGTGCCAGCATCCCAACCCCCAGGACAGGGATGGAAGCTTTCTTT. The J gene is TRBJ1-1, the V gene TRBV28, with 8 nucleotides matching TRBD1. V dropped 7 bases and J dropped 8; count of bases not matched to a gene: 15. Germline V CDR1 and CDR2: MDHEN, SYDVKM. This CDR3 spans 15 amino acids. Based on the CDR3 plus reference TRBV28 and TRBJ1-1, the full variable domain is DVKVTQSSRYLVKRTGEKVFLECVQDMDHENMFWYRQDPGLGLRLIYFSYDVKMKEKGDIPEGYSVSREKKERFSLILESASTNQTSMYLCASIPTPRTGMEAFFGQGTRLTVV.

V and J are TRBV5-5 and TRBJ1-2; 8 positions agree with TRBD1. Germline V gene data show CDR1 as SGHKS and CDR2 as YYEKEE (reference sequence). The CDR3 is 15 residues long. V lost 7 bases to trimming and J lost 6 bases; unmatched junction nucleotides: 14. CDR3 coding DNA: TGTGCCAGCGGATTAAGAACAGGGGGGGCAGATGGCTACACCTTC. Translating gives CASGLRTGGADGYTF.

V is TRBV5-1 and J is TRBJ2-3, with 11 bases identical to TRBD1. J was trimmed by 5 bases and V by 4 bases; bases with no gene match: 12. In germline, CDR1 is SGHRS, CDR2 YFSETQ. The CDR3 is made up of 17 amino acids. DNA of the CDR3: TGCGCCAGCAGCCTCCCCCTCGGGACAGGGGGAGGAGATACGCAGTATTTT. The encoded protein is CASSLPLGTGGGDTQYF.

The chain carries TRBV18 and TRBJ2-5; 9 nucleotides line up with TRBD1. The germline gives CDR1 KGHSH, CDR2 LQKENI. The CDR3 contains 15 residues. V shed 3 bases and J 5 bases; nucleotides not matched to a gene: 7. Here the CDR3 reads CASSPLGQGMETQYF. CDR3 nucleotide sequence: TGTGCCAGCTCACCTCTAGGACAGGGGATGGAGACCCAGTACTTC.

The chain recombines TRBV15 with TRBJ1-2, with D maybe TRBD1 (5 bases). V gave up 0 bases and J gave up 5 bases, with 10 bases separating them. This CDR3 contains 14 residues. The germline V gene has CDR1 LNHNV and CDR2 YYDKDF (reference sequence). This chain's CDR3 is CATSREGEGYGYTF. DNA for the CDR3: TGTGCCACCAGCAGAGAGGGGGAGGGGTATGGCTACACCTTC.

The chain carries TRBV7-6 and TRBJ1-4, with D possibly matching TRBD1 (5 bases). The CDR3 extends over 17 amino acids. V was shortened by 7 bases and J by 2 bases, with 20 bases between the two germline ends. Germline CDR1 and CDR2: SGHVS and FNYEAQ. In DNA form, the CDR3 reads TGTGCCAGCACCAAAGGGGCGGCGGTGGTTACTAATGAAAAACTGTTTTTT. Encoded protein: CASTKGAAVVTNEKLFF.

The genes are TRBV9 and TRBJ2-3, with 8 bases that match TRBD1. The CDR3 has 17 residues. V lost 1 base, J lost 2 bases, and 9 bases stayed unmatched. CDR1 and CDR2 (germline): SGDLS, YYNGEE. This CDR3 is CASSVYSGQGPTDTQYF. CDR3 DNA: TGTGCCAGCAGCGTATATTCCGGACAGGGCCCCACAGATACGCAGTATTTT.

The chain joins TRBV28 to TRBJ2-1; 12 nucleotides align to TRBD2. The V segment lost 6 bases and the J segment 2 bases; nucleotides outside the gene matches: 8. The germline V gene encodes CDR1 MDHEN and CDR2 SYDVKM. The CDR3 runs to 17 residues. The CDR3 protein is CASRETSGRGAYNEQFF. CDR3 bases: TGTGCCAGCAGAGAGACTAGCGGGAGAGGGGCCTACAATGAGCAGTTCTTC.